These T cell receptor beta chains were read from a single sample in a study of radiotherapy plus CTLA-4 blockade in lung cancer. Repertoires were generated with immunoSEQ multiplex PCR, while TCRdb's copy carries only in-frame clones and drops some. The table has about 93,000 clones, about 91% seen once. Specimen: peripheral blood, collected from a patient treated with radiotherapy plus ipilimumab. These receptors came from a human donor with non-small cell lung cancer that progressed on radiotherapy plus ipilimumab. Both conserved end residues are part of each CDR3. The D gene is left open where the match is weak. Only some rows state a clone size, as once, few, many or a class for expanded clones.

size,D,J,V,CDR3,DNA
NA,TRBD1,TRBJ1-5,TRBV2,CASSKDRGGGQPQHF,TGTGCCAGCAGCAAAGACAGGGGAGGAGGTCAGCCCCAGCATTTT
NA,TRBD2,TRBJ2-1,TRBV7-6,CASSFLPSGRVGYNEQFF,TGTGCCAGCAGCTTTCTCCCTAGCGGGAGGGTAGGTTACAATGAGCAGTTCTTC
NA,TRBD1,TRBJ1-2,TRBV5-8,CASSPTGFGYGYTF,TGTGCCAGCAGCCCGACAGGGTTCGGCTATGGCTACACCTTC
NA,NA,TRBJ2-5,TRBV6-6,CAVAFDTIQETQYF,TGTGCCGTCGCCTTTGACACGATCCAAGAGACCCAGTACTTC
NA,TRBD1,TRBJ1-2,TRBV11-3,CASSLINPSPGGIPYGYTF,TGTGCCAGCAGCTTAATAAATCCGTCCCCAGGGGGCATACCGTATGGCTACACCTTC
NA,NA,TRBJ2-1,TRBV4-1,CASRLDWSYNEQFF,TGCGCCAGCAGACTCGACTGGAGCTACAATGAGCAGTTCTTC
NA,NA,TRBJ1-2,TRBV6-5,CASWGSFGYTF,TGTGCCAGTTGGGGGAGTTTTGGCTACACCTTC
NA,TRBD1,TRBJ2-3,TRBV7-9,CASSFPGQGGDTQYF,TGTGCCAGCAGCTTCCCCGGACAGGGTGGAGATACGCAGTATTTT
NA,NA,TRBJ2-7,TRBV11-2,CASTSARGTYEQYF,TGTGCCAGCACCTCCGCTCGGGGAACCTACGAGCAGTACTTC
NA,TRBD1,TRBJ1-4,TRBV19,CASRTGTGKEKLFF,TGTGCCAGTAGAACCGGGACAGGGAAGGAAAAACTGTTTTTT
NA,NA,TRBJ1-4,TRBV9,CASSPPPLSGGRDEKLFF,TGTGCCAGCAGCCCCCCTCCCCTCAGCGGGGGGCGCGATGAAAAACTGTTTTTT
NA,NA,TRBJ2-1,TRBV5-1,CASSLEGGYNEQFF,TGCGCCAGCAGCTTGGAAGGAGGGTACAATGAGCAGTTCTTC
NA,NA,TRBJ2-1,TRBV9,CASSGNEQFF,TGTGCCAGCAGCGGCAATGAGCAGTTCTTC
few,TRBD1,TRBJ1-5,TRBV7-2,CASSSRGGNQPQHF,TGTGCCAGCAGCTCCAGGGGGGGCAATCAGCCCCAGCATTTT
NA,TRBD1,TRBJ2-1,TRBV5-1,CASSLGRGHNEQFF,TGCGCCAGCAGCTTGGGAAGGGGGCACAATGAGCAGTTCTTC
NA,NA,TRBJ1-1,TRBV2,CASSGGEGTEAFF,TGTGCCAGCAGTGGAGGGGAGGGCACTGAAGCCTTCTTT
NA,NA,TRBJ2-3,TRBV15,CATSREAPGTDTQYF,TGTGCCACCAGCAGAGAGGCACCGGGGACAGATACGCAGTATTTT
few,NA,TRBJ1-1,TRBV18,CASSTIGGYTEAFF,TGTGCCAGCTCAACAATCGGAGGGTACACTGAAGCTTTCTTT
few,TRBD2,TRBJ2-7,TRBV19,CASSPSGTGIYEQYF,TGTGCCAGTAGTCCTAGCGGGACGGGTATCTACGAGCAGTACTTC
NA,TRBD1,TRBJ1-6,TRBV5-4,CASSPRGGDNSPLHF,TGTGCCAGCAGCCCGAGAGGGGGCGATAATTCACCCCTCCACTTT
NA,NA,TRBJ1-2,TRBV30,CAWSAQLQTYYGYTF,TGTGCCTGGAGCGCACAGCTCCAGACATACTATGGCTACACCTTC
NA,NA,TRBJ2-7,TRBV7-9,CASSPPSRHEQYF,TGTGCCAGCAGCCCCCCTAGTAGGCACGAGCAGTACTTC
NA,NA,TRBJ2-7,TRBV2,CASKANTYEQYF,TGTGCCAGCAAGGCCAATACCTACGAGCAGTACTTC
NA,TRBD2,TRBJ2-5,TRBV2,CASSESGTGLETQYF,TGTGCCAGCAGTGAGAGCGGGACGGGACTAGAGACCCAGTACTTC
few,NA,TRBJ2-3,TRBV6-5,CASSSGTVSYTQYF,TGTGCCAGCAGCTCCGGGACTGTATCCTATACGCAGTATTTT
once,NA,TRBJ2-5,TRBV6-5,CASSYGGQETQYF,TGTGCCAGCAGTTATGGGGGCCAAGAGACCCAGTACTTC
NA,TRBD2,TRBJ2-1,TRBV6-5,CASSYSLAAGNEQFF,TGTGCCAGCAGTTACTCCCTAGCGGCTGGGAATGAGCAGTTCTTC
NA,TRBD1,TRBJ1-4,TRBV5-1,CASSLGTRGAEDRLFF,TGCGCCAGCAGCTTGGGGACGCGGGGGGCCGAGGACAGGCTGTTTTTT
NA,TRBD2,TRBJ2-3,TRBV11-2,CASSLVGAGGSDTQYF,TGTGCCAGCAGCTTAGTTGGAGCGGGAGGTTCGGATACGCAGTATTTT
NA,NA,TRBJ2-5,TRBV2,CASSAVGAVQETQYF,TGTGCCAGCAGTGCCGTTGGGGCGGTCCAAGAGACCCAGTACTTC
NA,NA,TRBJ2-7,TRBV4-1,CASSQGREQYF,TGCGCCAGCAGCCAGGGTCGCGAGCAGTACTTC
once,NA,TRBJ1-5,TRBV30,CAWRDTAAQPQHF,TGTGCCTGGCGGGACACTGCGGCTCAGCCCCAGCATTTT
once,NA,TRBJ2-4,TRBV21-1,CASSNGLGRAKNIQYF,TGTGCCAGCAGCAACGGACTAGGTCGTGCCAAAAACATTCAGTACTTC
once,TRBD2,TRBJ2-7,TRBV30,CAWSVGGPGTSGPYEQYF,TGTGCCTGGAGTGTAGGAGGTCCGGGGACTAGCGGGCCATACGAGCAGTACTTC
NA,NA,TRBJ1-1,TRBV14,CASSQDRAGMRMNTEAFF,TGTGCCAGCAGCCAAGATAGGGCAGGAATGAGAATGAACACTGAAGCTTTCTTT
NA,TRBD2,TRBJ2-7,TRBV7-6,CASSRGTLAGGSEQYF,TGTGCCAGCAGCCGAGGGACGCTAGCGGGAGGGTCCGAGCAGTACTTC
NA,NA,TRBJ1-5,TRBV19,CASSLDGGRNQPQHF,TGTGCCAGTAGTCTCGACGGGGGGCGAAATCAGCCCCAGCATTTT
NA,NA,TRBJ1-3,TRBV19,CASREFGPGQGNTIYF,TGTGCCAGTAGGGAGTTCGGACCCGGCCAAGGAAACACCATATATTTT
few,TRBD1,TRBJ2-7,TRBV19,CASSANRDRLYF,TGTGCCAGTAGTGCAAACCGGGACAGACTTTACTTC
NA,NA,TRBJ2-5,TRBV7-2,CASSLAPRSIETQYF,TGTGCCAGCAGCTTAGCGCCTAGATCGATCGAGACCCAGTACTTC
NA,NA,TRBJ2-2,TRBV7-8,CASSHGRGAGELFF,TGTGCCAGCAGCCACGGGAGAGGGGCAGGGGAGCTGTTTTTT
NA,TRBD2,TRBJ2-7,TRBV2,CASSERGGSAPYEQYF,TGTGCCAGCAGTGAGAGGGGCGGGAGCGCCCCCTACGAGCAGTACTTC
NA,NA,TRBJ2-3,TRBV15,CATSRDRTDTQYF,TGTGCCACCAGCAGAGATCGAACAGATACGCAGTATTTT
NA,TRBD1,TRBJ1-2,TRBV2,CASSGGGGRGYTF,TGTGCCAGCAGCGGAGGGGGCGGGAGGGGCTACACCTTC
NA,TRBD1,TRBJ1-1,TRBV19,CASSIEGQGSEAFF,TGTGCCAGTAGTATAGAGGGACAGGGGTCTGAAGCTTTCTTT
few,NA,TRBJ2-2,TRBV30,CAWSTTAWTGELFF,TGTGCCTGGAGTACGACAGCCTGGACCGGGGAGCTGTTTTTT
NA,NA,TRBJ2-2,TRBV4-2,CASSQDRASTAGELFF,TGTGCCAGCAGCCAAGATAGGGCTAGCACTGCCGGGGAGCTGTTTTTT
NA,TRBD2,TRBJ2-7,TRBV10-2,CASSSLAGAEQYF,TGCGCCAGCAGCTCTCTAGCGGGAGCCGAGCAGTACTTC
NA,NA,TRBJ2-7,TRBV2,CASSGFYEQYF,TGTGCCAGCAGCGGGTTCTACGAGCAGTACTTC
once,NA,TRBJ2-2,TRBV5-1,CASSLGNTGELFF,TGCGCCAGCAGCCTAGGGAACACCGGGGAGCTGTTTTTT
NA,NA,TRBJ1-1,TRBV6-5,CASQDLGEAFF,TGTGCCAGTCAGGATCTGGGTGAAGCTTTCTTT
NA,NA,TRBJ2-7,TRBV19,CASQPKGDAGSYEQYF,TGTGCCAGCCAGCCTAAAGGGGACGCAGGGTCCTACGAGCAGTACTTC